What follows is one T cell receptor (beta chain) and its context. The specificity of this receptor is unknown. No clone much larger than this one lies a single base away; base qualities are absent. The data were taken from a study of CD8+ T cells in alopecia areata (dated by TCRdb to 2017 to 2018). A note on the overall study: To study T cell clonal expansion in alopecia areata, the researchers applied high-throughput TCRbeta sequencing to both the C3H/HeJ mouse model and human patients. RNA was extracted with the PAXgene miRNA kit for fixed scalp, the miRNeasy kit for PBMCs, and the RNeasy kit for mouse skin. Scalp tissue and sorted CD4+ and CD8+ peripheral blood T cells from patchy and totalis/universalis alopecia areata patients and from healthy controls were covered by human TCRbeta sequencing. immunoSEQ multiplex PCR using 35 Vbeta forward primers and 13 Jbeta reverse primers was used to amplify TCRbeta CDR3 regions. Scalp clonality was compared across normal scalp (n=4), patchy alopecia areata scalp (n=8), and alopecia totalis/universalis scalp (n=8). What the study reported, not specific to this receptor: Lesional scalp, especially in alopecia totalis/universalis, showed higher clonality and more expanded CD8+ clones than normal scalp, suggesting antigenic drive. Unlike mouse skin, where gammadelta T cells dominate, normal human skin contains resident alphabeta T cells that get sequenced too, which complicates analysis of the scalp TCR repertoire. TCR sequences shared between patients were less clear than in mice, possibly partly because of HLA diversity in the patient population.

For several biomarker-study patients, CD4+ cells were further sorted into CD25+CD127- cells. Lesional scalp punch biopsies and peripheral blood were obtained from alopecia areata patients. PBMCs were isolated by density centrifugation and stained for CD3, CD4 and CD8, and CD4+ and CD8+ T cells were sorted on a FACSAria. As part of a multicenter biomarker study, untreated alopecia areata patients were recruited. The receptor library was made with the immunoSEQ multiplex PCR assay. For TCR sequencing, RNA was extracted from every sample and reverse transcribed into cDNA to serve as template. SuperScript III was used to make first-strand cDNA, primed with a 2:1 mix of oligo-dT and random hexamers. Amplification bias was assessed with a synthetic immune receptor repertoire, and residual bias was removed computationally. Per the source publication's procedure: Raw reads were preprocessed to remove errors, and CDR3 was defined by IMGT conventions from the conserved cysteine to phenylalanine. Clonality was computed as 1 minus the Shannon entropy, with the entropy normalized by log2 of the number of productive unique TCRs. Whether each scalp clone was CD4 or CD8 was inferred by checking scalp TCRbeta sequences against the CD4 and CD8 repertoires from sorted blood. TCRdb re-hosts the immuneACCESS table, in-frame sequences only. Its copies lack some clones; in the studies checked, an unresolved V gene accounts for under half of them, and the cause for the rest is not known. V and J calls and clone size come straight from that table; D and trimming were deduced from the DNA. The sample table contains some 8,000 clones; only one count was recorded for around 64% of them. About 2.9% of the sample comes from the top ten.

This clonotype originated in a human donor with alopecia areata. Sequences were obtained from CD4+ Tregs sorted from blood.

The DNA sequence follows: TGTGCCAGCGGCGGACAGGGGCTCTACGAGCAGTACTTC. It is translated as CASGGQGLYEQYF. The chain is assembled from TRBV7-8 and TRBJ2-7; TRBD1 fits 9 bases in the junction. Per the germline V gene, SGHVS is the CDR1 and FQNEAQ is the CDR2. Ends trimmed: V by 8 bases, J by 3 bases; bases unmatched to a gene: 5. The CDR3, cysteine through phenylalanine, is 13 amino acids long. Only CDR3 DNA remains: 39 bases, in frame from the first base.